Presented here are 17 T cell receptor beta chains from one specimen sequenced in a study of a mutant IDH1 vaccine in newly diagnosed glioma. Sample time point: week 23, last vaccination. Doses consisted of 300 ug of mutant IDH1 20-mer peptide each, paired with topical imiquimod. Antigen specificity for these receptors is unknown. The protocol was immunoSEQ multiplex PCR, while the TCRdb copy is restricted to in-frame clones and leaves out a portion. Here the sample spans about 44,000 clones, 85% to 95% being singletons. This specimen was PBMCs, taken from a glioma patient whose treatment included an IDH1 peptide vaccine. These receptors originate from a man aged 50 to 60 with glioma.

The chain couples TRBV9 to TRBJ2-7; 8 bases match TRBD1. The CDR3 has 16 residues. V was clipped by 4 bases and J by 9 bases; unmatched bases: 18. Germline CDR1 and CDR2: SGDLS and YYNGEE. This CDR3 reads CASSSDWRTGRIRQYF. The DNA for the CDR3 is TGTGCCAGCAGCTCCGATTGGAGGACAGGGCGTATCCGGCAGTACTTC.

V usage is TRBV4-1 and J usage is TRBJ2-5; 14 positions match TRBD2. CDR3 size: 18 residues. V was pared by 2 bases and J by 1 base, with 6 bases of the junction left unmatched. CDR1 is MGHRA, CDR2 YSYEKL, per germline. As DNA, the CDR3 is TGCGCCAGCAGCCAACCGGGACTAGCGGGGGCTATCCAAGAGACCCAGTACTTC. As protein: CASSQPGLAGAIQETQYF.

This sequence joins TRBV6-1 and TRBJ1-1; D may be TRBD1 (6 bases). CDR1 is MNHNS and CDR2 is SASEGT in the germline V gene. The ends were cut back, 2 bases at V and 4 bases at J, with 14 bases in the middle. CDR3 length equals 15 residues. The CDR3 DNA follows: TGTGCCAGCAGTGAAAGGGGGGTACAGGGCACTGAAGCTTTCTTT. Amino acids: CASSERGVQGTEAFF.

V gene TRBV18 combines with J gene TRBJ1-2; D gene ambiguous. The length of the CDR3 is 13 residues. The germline CDR1 and CDR2 sequences are KGHSH and LQKENI. The V end lost 1 base, the J end lost 4 bases, and 7 bases lay between the germline ends. DNA for the CDR3: TGTGCCAGCTCACCACTCAGCTCCTATGGCTACACCTTC. It translates to CASSPLSSYGYTF.

This clone was detected once. The rearrangement links TRBV27 to TRBJ2-7; D remains unclear. CDR3 size: 15 residues. Per germline, CDR1 MNHEY and CDR2 SMNVEV (reference sequence). Trimming left V 3 bases short and J 5 bases short, with 17 bases between. The DNA of the CDR3 is TGTGCCAGCAGTTTCAGAGATACGCATTTAGACGAGCAGTACTTC. Its translation is CASSFRDTHLDEQYF.

V gene TRBV5-8 combines with J gene TRBJ2-7; tentative D call: TRBD2 (5 bases). Germline V CDR1 and CDR2: SGHTS, YDEGEE. V lost 3 bases and J 13 bases, leaving 14 bases between the germline ends. This CDR3 contains 11 residues. This chain's CDR3 is CASSSGLSFYF. The CDR3 coding sequence is TGTGCCAGCAGCTCCGGACTGTCTTTTTACTTC. The whole variable domain, filled in from reference TRBV5-8 and TRBJ2-7, reads EAGVTQSPTHLIKTRGQQATLRCSPISGHTSVYWYQQALGLGLQFLLWYDEGEERNRGNFPPRFSGRQFPNYSSELNVNALELEDSALYLCASSSGLSFYFGPGTRLTVT.

The chain uses TRBV27 and TRBJ2-4; the match to TRBD1 covers 10 bases. Germline V gene data show CDR1 as MNHEY and CDR2 as SMNVEV (reference sequence). The CDR3 is 13 amino acids. Trimming removed 5 bases from V and 7 bases from J; junction bases left unmatched: 2. This chain's CDR3 is CASSGQGVNIQYF. Written as DNA, the CDR3 is TGTGCCAGCAGTGGACAGGGGGTTAACATTCAGTACTTC.

The rearrangement joins TRBV7-2 to TRBJ2-5; 11 bases align to TRBD2. CDR3 length: 16 residues. The germline gives CDR1 SGHTA, CDR2 FQGNSA. V was pared by 3 bases and J by 5 bases, with 8 bases of the junction left unmatched. The CDR3 loop reads CASSLFPGLAEETQYF. The CDR3 coding sequence is TGTGCCAGCAGCTTGTTCCCGGGACTAGCGGAGGAGACCCAGTACTTC.

The J gene is TRBJ2-1, the V gene TRBV2; D is perhaps TRBD2 (6 bases). CDR1 SNHLY and CDR2 FYNNEI come from the germline V gene. V was trimmed by 8 bases and J by 0 bases, leaving 17 bases between them. The CDR3 has 16 residues. CDR3 loop: CASWDRDWYSYNEQFF. CDR3 DNA: TGTGCCAGCTGGGACCGGGACTGGTACTCCTACAATGAGCAGTTCTTC.

This sequence joins TRBV4-2 and TRBJ2-2; D is uncertain. The CDR3 sequence is 15 residues long. V lost 0 bases to trimming and J lost 1 base, with 6 bases between them. CDR1 and CDR2 (germline): LGHNA, YNFKEQ. CDR3 nucleotides: TGTGCCAGCAGCCAAGAAGTAAAGAACACCGGGGAGCTGTTTTTT. Its protein product is CASSQEVKNTGELFF.

V gene TRBV7-2 combines with J gene TRBJ2-3; D remains unclear. CDR1 and CDR2 from the germline V gene are SGHTA and FQGNSA. The CDR3 consists of 11 residues. The V end was cut by 2 bases, the J end by 6 bases, with 3 bases between. CDR3 sequence: CASSLRDTQYF. In DNA form, the CDR3 reads TGTGCCAGCAGCTTACGGGATACGCAGTATTTT.

This chain joins TRBV5-1 and TRBJ2-3; possibly TRBD2 for D (6 bases). CDR3 length: 15 residues. CDR1 is SGHRS, CDR2 YFSETQ, per germline. The V end lost 2 bases, the J end lost 2 bases, and 12 bases lay between the germline ends. The chain's CDR3 is CASSFFRGITDTQYF. CDR3 nucleotides: TGCGCCAGCAGCTTTTTCCGGGGGATCACAGATACGCAGTATTTT.

This chain links TRBV28 with TRBJ1-1; TRBD1 agrees at 7 bases. The CDR3 is 15 residues long. V trimming: 6 bases; J trimming: 1 base; junction bases outside the gene matches: 8. Germline CDR1 and CDR2: MDHEN and SYDVKM. CDR3 coding DNA: TGTGCCAGCAGGCGCGGACAGGCGGCGAACACTGAAGCTTTCTTT. This encodes CASRRGQAANTEAFF.

V is TRBV4-2 and J is TRBJ1-6, with 9 bases that match TRBD1. The V gene's germline CDR1 is LGHNA and CDR2 YNFKEQ. The junction had 2 bases not matched to a gene; V was cut back by 0 bases and J by 8 bases. The CDR3 has 15 residues. As DNA, the CDR3 is TGTGCCAGCAGCCAAGATACAGGGGGCTATTCACCCCTCCACTTT. Translation gives CASSQDTGGYSPLHF.

In its sample, this clone was seen once. The rearrangement uses TRBV4-3 and TRBJ2-2, with D unclear. CDR3 size: 12 residues. Germline V CDR1 and CDR2: LGHNA, YSLEER. V shed 3 bases and J shed 6 bases, with 5 bases lying between them. The DNA of the CDR3 is TGCGCCAGCAGCCATTTTTCCGGGGAGCTGTTTTTT. Translated: CASSHFSGELFF.

The CDR3 loop is CASRSLGTSYTGELFF. CDR3 bases: TGTGCCAGCAGAAGTCTAGGGACATCTTACACCGGGGAGCTGTTTTTT. The V call is TRBV11-1, the J call TRBJ2-2, with D possibly TRBD1 on 6 matching bases. V was cut by 6 bases and J by 3 bases, with 17 bases left in between. Germline CDR1 reads SGHAT; CDR2 reads FQDESV (reference sequence). CDR3 length: 16 residues.

The rearrangement joins TRBV5-1 to TRBJ1-1; 9 nucleotides line up with TRBD1. The junction had 4 bases not matched to a gene; V was cut back by 3 bases and J by 4 bases. CDR3 length: 14 amino acids. The germline V gene encodes CDR1 SGHRS and CDR2 YFSETQ. CDR3 in DNA: TGCGCCAGCAGCTCGAAACAGGGGGCCACTGAAGCTTTCTTT. This sequence encodes CASSSKQGATEAFF.